The clone carrying this T cell receptor (beta chain) was observed many times. Its antigen is unknown. The sample belongs to a study of T-cell reconstitution after alpha-beta-depleted transplantation in children. The junction had 8 bases not matched to a gene; V was cut back by 3 bases and J by 3 bases. CDR1 is SGHVS and CDR2 is FNYEAQ in the germline V gene. This CDR3 contains 16 residues. Overall study findings and caveats: It was newly produced T cells that mostly accounted for T-cell counts and diversity one year after transplant. Surviving recipient cells, namely T cells and thymic progenitors, were the source of high day-60 TCRbeta diversity in some patients. Reported findings indicate that, about two months after transplant, alpha-beta T cells came from several hundred expanded clones, which were derived from non-depleted graft cells.

Preparation of the TCRbeta library involved a method that used unique molecular identifiers. Each CDR3 protein gets one entry after TCRdb re-called the PCR reads with MiXCR. The table includes hundreds of thousands of distinct CDR3 sequences, 10% detected once. The sample here was PBMCs, taken before TCRalphabeta/CD19-depleted stem cell transplant. The V and J genes are TRBV7-6 and TRBJ2-1, with 7 bases that match TRBD1. The receptor's source is a boy in the first two years of life with acute myeloid leukemia, due to receive a stem cell transplant. The CDR3 DNA is TGTGCCAGCAGCTTCGCTAGGGACAGTGACTACAATGAGCAGTTCTTC. Translated, it gives CASSFARDSDYNEQFF.